What follows is one TCR beta chain and its context. This specimen comes from a study of blood T cell repertoires in COVID-19. In the authors' workflow: Researchers report that nucleated cell counts were estimated from reference gene primer amplification. The method was immunoSEQ multiplex PCR; TCRdb's version includes in-frame clones alone and lacks a portion of them. The V and J calls and the clone size are those of that table, but D and trimming were determined from the DNA. There are 200,000 to 300,000 clones in the sample; approximately 80% occur only once, and approximately 10% lies in the top ten. Per germline, CDR1 SNHLY and CDR2 FYNNEI. The CDR3 extends over 12 amino acids. Trimming took off 7 bases at V and 1 base at J, with 6 bases between the two ends.

What was sequenced was peripheral blood. This TCR came from a woman aged 80 or over with acute or convalescent COVID-19. V and J are TRBV2 and TRBJ2-3; D gene unclear. The CDR3 protein is CASIGGTDTQYF. Written as DNA, the CDR3 is TGTGCCAGCATTGGAGGCACAGATACGCAGTATTTT.